A selection of T cell receptor beta chains follows, all from one sample in a study of blood T cells in healthy people across ages. TCRdb re-analysed the 5' RACE reads in MiXCR, keeping a single row per CDR3 protein. The data contain some 860,000 distinct CDR3 sequences, roughly 56% of them singletons. Sequencing was performed on blood. The receptor set was obtained from a middle-aged man in good health. The CDR3 runs from the conserved cysteine through the conserved F or W. A D gene is named only where the DNA matches it firmly. A row's size may be missing; if present it is once, few, many or a size class.

abundance,d_gene,j_gene,v_gene,CDR3nt,CDR3aa
few,TRBD1,TRBJ2-5,TRBV5-6,TGTGCCAGCAGCGGAGCGACAGGGGATGGAGAGACCCAGTACTTC,CASSGATGDGETQYF
-,-,TRBJ2-1,TRBV5-6,TGTGCCAGCAGCTTGGGGGAAGGGAATGAGCAGTTCTTC,CASSLGEGNEQFF
once,TRBD1,TRBJ2-1,TRBV6-2/TRBV6-3,TGTGCCAGCAGGCCCGGGACAGGGGGGGGTGAGCAGTTCTTC,CASRPGTGGGEQFF
-,-,TRBJ1-5,TRBV7-9,TGTGCCAGCAGCTTAATGCGGGATCAGCCCCAGCATTTT,CASSLMRDQPQHF
-,-,TRBJ2-1,TRBV6-2/TRBV6-3,TGTGCCAGCAGTTACAAGTTAGGACTCAACTCCTACGAGCAGTTCTTC,CASSYKLGLNSYEQFF
few,TRBD1,TRBJ2-1,TRBV11-2,TGTGCCAGCAGCTTCAGGACAGGGGGCTCCGATGAGCAGTTCTTC,CASSFRTGGSDEQFF
-,-,TRBJ1-5,TRBV20-1,TGCAGTGCTAGATACAGATCGGATCAGCCCCAGCATTTT,CSARYRSDQPQHF
few,-,TRBJ2-3,TRBV29-1,TGCAGCGCCCCTGTCCAGTTTGGTACGCAGTATTTT,CSAPVQFGTQYF
few,TRBD1,TRBJ2-5,TRBV9,TGTGCCAGCAGCGTAGTGCCAGGGGGTCGAGAGACCCAGTACTTC,CASSVVPGGRETQYF
-,TRBD2,TRBJ2-7,TRBV20-1,TGCAGTGCGCCGCGGGACTACGCCTACGAGCAGTACTTC,CSAPRDYAYEQYF
-,-,TRBJ2-7,TRBV6-2/TRBV6-3,TGTGCCAGCAGTTACGAGGACTACTACGAGCAGTACTTC,CASSYEDYYEQYF
-,-,TRBJ2-1,TRBV6-1,TGTGCCAGCAGTGCTGATAGCGGACGTTATCGCCAAGGGGATAACAATGAGCAGTTCTTC,CASSADSGRYRQGDNNEQFF
few,-,TRBJ2-5,TRBV9,TGTGCCAGCAGCGAAAGGGGCCGTAAACAAGAGACCCAGTACTTC,CASSERGRKQETQYF
-,-,TRBJ2-5,TRBV4-2,TGTACCAGCAGCCAAGACCCAGGCAGGGCGAGGGAAGAGACCCAGTACTTC,CTSSQDPGRAREETQYF
few,-,TRBJ1-1,TRBV25-1,TGTGCCAGCAGCGCCCCGACAGGGAACACTGAAGCTTTCTTT,CASSAPTGNTEAFF
-,-,TRBJ1-1,TRBV7-2,TGTGCCAGCAGCTTAGGACAATCCATGAACACTGAAGCTTTCTTT,CASSLGQSMNTEAFF
-,TRBD2,TRBJ2-5,TRBV7-8,TGTGCCAGCAGCTTCCATAGAGTCCAGCGGGAGCTTCAAGAGACCCAGTACTTC,CASSFHRVQRELQETQYF
once,-,TRBJ2-7,TRBV5-1,TGCGCCAGCAGCCCGTCCAGGGCAAACTACGAGCAGTACTTC,CASSPSRANYEQYF
-,TRBD1,TRBJ1-2,TRBV20-1,TGCAGTGCTAGAAAGGGGGCGAGCTATGGCTACACCTTC,CSARKGASYGYTF
few,-,TRBJ2-2,TRBV25-1,TGTGCCAGCAGAAAGGAACCGAACACCGGGGAGCTGTTTTTT,CASRKEPNTGELFF
-,TRBD1,TRBJ2-4,TRBV20-1,TGCAGTGCTAGAGATTGGACAGGGGATGGAGCCAAAAACATTCAGTACTTC,CSARDWTGDGAKNIQYF
-,-,TRBJ1-2,TRBV15,TGTGCCACCAGCAGAGAGGGACTACAGCATGGCTACACCTTC,CATSREGLQHGYTF
-,TRBD1,TRBJ1-6,TRBV20-1,TGCAGTGCTCGACAGGGTCAAAATTCACCCCTCCACTTT,CSARQGQNSPLHF
-,-,TRBJ1-2,TRBV27,TGTGCCAGCAGTACGGGACAACATGGCTACACCTTC,CASSTGQHGYTF
-,-,TRBJ1-6,TRBV16,TGTGCCAGCAGCATTGGACGGGGAGTAGGGTCACCCCTCCACTTT,CASSIGRGVGSPLHF
-,TRBD1,TRBJ1-2,TRBV4-3,TGCGCCAGCAGCCAAGCCGACAGGGGGCTTTTTGGCTACACCTTC,CASSQADRGLFGYTF
few,TRBD2,TRBJ2-5,TRBV11-2,TGTGCCAGCAGCTTAGTCAGGTTGTCCGGGGGGGTGACCCAGTACTTC,CASSLVRLSGGVTQYF
-,TRBD2,TRBJ2-3,TRBV3-1,TGTGCCAGCAGGGAAAAAGGAAGGGCGGGGGGTACGCAGTATTTT,CASREKGRAGGTQYF
-,-,TRBJ1-2,TRBV24-1,TGTGCCACCAGTTCGGGGCAAAACTATGGCTACACCTTC,CATSSGQNYGYTF
-,TRBD2,TRBJ2-5,TRBV4-2,TGTGCCAGCAGCCCTAAACCGGGACTAGCGGAAGAGACCCAGTACTTC,CASSPKPGLAEETQYF
-,TRBD1,TRBJ2-1,TRBV9,TGTGCCAGCAGCGCAAGCCGGGACAGGGTATACAATGAGCAGTTCTTC,CASSASRDRVYNEQFF
-,-,TRBJ2-5,TRBV7-2,TGTGCCAGCAGCCCTGGATTTTTTAGAGAGACCCAGTACTTC,CASSPGFFRETQYF
few,-,TRBJ2-5,TRBV5-1,TGCGCCAGCAGCTCGAAAGATACCCAGTACTTC,CASSSKDTQYF